Shown below are 16 T cell receptor beta chains from a single sample sequenced in a study of graft-versus-host responses after intestinal transplantation. Which antigens these TCRs recognize remains unknown. Only in-frame clones appear in the TCRdb table, and some are missing; sequencing was by immunoSEQ multiplex PCR. The sample records 150,000 or so clones, 80% to 95% being singletons. The source was unstimulated CD4+ T cells sorted from spleen or lymph node cells, collected before intestinal transplant. Receptors originate from a human donor who received an intestinal transplant.

The chain is built from TRBV4-2 and TRBJ2-1; TRBD2 matches 10 bases. The CDR3 has 15 amino acids. The ends lost 2 bases at V and 9 bases at J; junction bases unmatched: 7. The germline V gene encodes CDR1 LGHNA and CDR2 YNFKEQ. DNA for the CDR3: TGTGCCAGCAGCCAATCCGAGCGGGAGGGGGTTGAGCAGTTCTTC. Protein product: CASSQSEREGVEQFF.

The gene calls are TRBV19 and TRBJ2-6; D uncertain. This CDR3 spans 15 amino acids. Germline assignment: CDR1 LNHDA and CDR2 SQIVND (reference sequence). V was shortened by 7 bases and J by 4 bases, with 14 bases between the two germline ends. The CDR3 here is CASNEVAWGANVLTF. The CDR3 DNA is TGTGCCAGTAATGAGGTTGCCTGGGGGGCCAACGTCCTGACTTTC.

This chain connects TRBV19 to TRBJ2-3; 8 bases are shared with TRBD2. The CDR3 contains 14 residues. Germline CDR1 LNHDA, CDR2 SQIVND (reference sequence). V shed 1 base and J 4 bases; nucleotides not matched to a gene: 1. The CDR3 is CASSIAGGPDTQYF. As DNA, the CDR3 is TGTGCCAGTAGTATAGCGGGAGGGCCAGATACGCAGTATTTT.

The CDR3 is CASSRTSGRAMEETQYF. The CDR3 nucleotides are TGTGCCAGCAGCCGGACTAGCGGGAGGGCCATGGAAGAGACCCAGTACTTC. The chain combines TRBV9 with TRBJ2-5, with TRBD2 identical over 15 bases. With V trimmed by 4 bases and J by 3 bases, 7 bases remained unmatched. The CDR3 length is 17 residues. Germline assignment: CDR1 SGDLS and CDR2 YYNGEE.

J is TRBJ2-5 and V is TRBV6-1, with D hard to call. CDR3 length equals 12 residues. The germline V gene has CDR1 MNHNS and CDR2 SASEGT. Trimming stripped 4 bases from V and 4 bases from J, with 7 bases between. DNA for the CDR3: TGTGCCAGCAGTGTGGAGTTAGAGACCCAGTACTTC. This gives the protein CASSVELETQYF.

This sequence joins TRBV18 and TRBJ2-5, with TRBD2 as a possible D gene (6 bases). Gene TRBJ2-7 matches the end of the DNA better, so the J call may be wrong. The CDR3 runs to 15 residues. The germline V gene has CDR1 KGHSH and CDR2 LQKENI. CDR3 loop: CASSPLAQSSYEQYF. The CDR3 DNA is TGTGCCAGCTCACCTCTAGCGCAGAGCTCCTACGAGCAGTACTTC.

This chain connects TRBV4-1 to TRBJ1-2; maybe TRBD1 (5 bases). V shed 0 bases and J shed 5 bases, with 13 bases lying between them. Germline V gene lookup returns CDR1 MGHRA and CDR2 YSYEKL. The CDR3 contains 15 residues. The CDR3 nucleotides are TGCGCCAGCAGCCAAGACGGACCCGGGGCGTATGGCTACACCTTC. It translates to CASSQDGPGAYGYTF.

This clone was recorded once. CDR3 sequence (DNA): TGCGCCAGCAGCCCGGGACAGCAAGAGACCCAGTACTTC. The encoded protein is CASSPGQQETQYF. The chain recombines TRBV5-1 with TRBJ2-5; the match to TRBD1 covers 7 bases. CDR3 length equals 13 residues. Germline CDR1 is SGHRS and CDR2 is YFSETQ. V lost 4 bases, J lost 2 bases, and 2 bases stayed unmatched. Filled out from reference TRBV5-1 and TRBJ2-5, the complete variable domain reads KAGVTQTPRYLIKTRGQQVTLSCSPISGHRSVSWYQQTPGQGLQFLFEYFSETQRNKGNFPGRFSGRQFSNSRSEMNVSTLELGDSALYLCASSPGQQETQYFGPGTRLLVL.

The genes are TRBV28 and TRBJ1-4, with D possibly matching TRBD1 (5 bases). V dropped 6 bases and J dropped 0 bases, with 11 bases sitting between them. The CDR3 runs to 15 residues. Germline CDR1 reads MDHEN; CDR2 reads SYDVKM. This chain's CDR3 is CASRPAGATNEKLFF. The DNA of the CDR3 is TGTGCCAGCAGACCAGCGGGGGCAACTAATGAAAAACTGTTTTTT.

This clone showed up just a few times. The rearrangement links TRBV5-4 to TRBJ1-3, with 10 nucleotides matching TRBD1. The CDR3 consists of 15 residues. Germline CDR1 and CDR2: SGHNT and YYREEE (reference sequence). Unmatched junction bases numbered 1, after V lost 2 bases and J lost 2 bases. CDR3 residues: CASSFGTGAGNTIYF. CDR3 sequence (DNA): TGTGCCAGCAGCTTTGGGACAGGGGCTGGAAACACCATATATTTT. Full variable domain (missing parts from reference TRBV5-4 and TRBJ1-3): ETGVTQSPTHLIKTRGQQVTLRCSSQSGHNTVSWYQQALGQGPQFIFQYYREEENGRGNFPPRFSGLQFPNYSSELNVNALELDDSALYLCASSFGTGAGNTIYFGEGSWLTVV.

The chain has TRBV14 and TRBJ2-3, with 11 bases identical to TRBD2. Trimming at V came to 4 bases and at J to 1 base, leaving 10 bases not matched to a gene. Germline CDR1 is SGHDN and CDR2 is FVKESK. This CDR3 is 18 amino acids long. The CDR3 sequence is CASSRQLAGGPRTDTQYF. The CDR3 bases are TGTGCCAGCAGCCGCCAGTTAGCGGGAGGGCCTCGCACAGATACGCAGTATTTT.

The chain uses TRBV18 and TRBJ1-5, with D uncertain. Trimming took 6 bases from V and 4 from J, leaving 16 bases between them. The CDR3 length is 15 residues. The germline V gene encodes CDR1 KGHSH and CDR2 LQKENI. The CDR3 bases are TGTGCCAGCTCTCCCAGCCGGGCCGAAAATCAGCCCCAGCATTTT. This encodes CASSPSRAENQPQHF. Combining the CDR3 with reference TRBV18 and TRBJ1-5 gives the whole variable domain NAGVMQNPRHLVRRRGQEARLRCSPMKGHSHVYWYRQLPEEGLKFMVYLQKENIIDESGMPKERFSAEFPKEGPSILRIQQVVRGDSAAYFCASSPSRAENQPQHFGDGTRLSIL.

The chain employs TRBV14 and TRBJ2-1; D gene uncertain. The CDR3 runs to 15 residues. Germline CDR1 and CDR2: SGHDN and FVKESK. The V end lost 4 bases, the J end lost 9 bases, and 19 bases lay between the germline ends. CDR3 coding DNA: TGTGCCAGCAGCCTCCGGGCCCACAGCGCCCCTGAGCAGTTCTTC. Amino acids: CASSLRAHSAPEQFF.

The chain couples TRBV7-7 to TRBJ2-3, with D uncertain. V lost 0 bases and J lost 2, with 3 bases in between. The V gene's germline CDR1 is SSHAT and CDR2 FNYEAQ (reference sequence). This CDR3 has 13 residues. The CDR3 loop is CASSLAVTDTQYF. The CDR3 bases are TGTGCCAGCAGCTTAGCGGTCACAGATACGCAGTATTTT. Using reference TRBV7-7 and TRBJ2-3 for the parts outside the CDR3, the full variable domain is GAGVSQSPRYKVTKRGQDVTLRCDPISSHATLYWYQQALGQGPEFLTYFNYEAQPDKSGLPSDRFSAERPEGSISTLTIQRTEQRDSAMYRCASSLAVTDTQYFGPGTRLTVL.

The chain recombines TRBV5-4 with TRBJ2-7; D gene unclear. Germline CDR1 and CDR2: SGHNT and YYREEE (reference sequence). The CDR3 totals 13 residues. Trimming took off 4 bases at V and 4 bases at J, with 12 bases between the two ends. The CDR3 DNA is TGTGCCAGCAGCCCTCAAGACGGGTACGAGCAGTACTTC. It is translated as CASSPQDGYEQYF.

The rearrangement uses TRBV6-6 and TRBJ2-7; D is unresolved. This CDR3 has 11 residues. The V gene's germline CDR1 is MNHNY and CDR2 SVGAGI (reference sequence). V lost 7 bases and J 4 bases, leaving 8 bases between the germline ends. The CDR3 coding sequence is TGTGCCAGCACCGATTTTTACGAGCAGTACTTC. Its protein is CASTDFYEQYF.